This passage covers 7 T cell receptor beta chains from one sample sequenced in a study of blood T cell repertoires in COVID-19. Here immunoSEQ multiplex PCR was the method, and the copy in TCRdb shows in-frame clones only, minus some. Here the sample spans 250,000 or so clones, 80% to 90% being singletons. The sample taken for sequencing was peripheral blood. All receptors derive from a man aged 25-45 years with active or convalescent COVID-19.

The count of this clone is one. The CDR3 DNA reads as TGTGCCAGCAGCCGGCCGGACAGCAGCTCCTACGAGCAGTACTTC. Its protein product is CASSRPDSSSYEQYF. The V call is TRBV3-1 (or the pseudogene TRBV3-2), the J call TRBJ2-7, with a possible D match to TRBD1 (6 bases). The germline V and J ends were trimmed by 4 bases and 0 bases, with 13 bases remaining between them. The CDR3 has 15 residues. Germline V gene sequence: CDR1 LGHDT, CDR2 YNNKEL (reference sequence).

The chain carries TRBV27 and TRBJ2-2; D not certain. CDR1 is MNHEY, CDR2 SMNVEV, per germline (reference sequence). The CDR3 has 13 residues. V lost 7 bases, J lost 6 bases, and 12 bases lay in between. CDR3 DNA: TGTGCCAGCATTGTCGGTTTGTCCGGGGAGCTGTTTTTT. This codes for CASIVGLSGELFF.

DNA for the CDR3: TGTGCCACCAGCAGAGCGGTGTACAGGGCCGGCAATCAGCCCCAGCATTTT. Protein: CATSRAVYRAGNQPQHF. The chain has TRBV15 and TRBJ1-5, with D perhaps TRBD1 (6 bases). Trimming took 1 base from V and 2 from J, leaving 15 bases between them. This CDR3 is built from 17 residues. Germline-derived CDR1 and CDR2 are LNHNV and YYDKDF (reference sequence).

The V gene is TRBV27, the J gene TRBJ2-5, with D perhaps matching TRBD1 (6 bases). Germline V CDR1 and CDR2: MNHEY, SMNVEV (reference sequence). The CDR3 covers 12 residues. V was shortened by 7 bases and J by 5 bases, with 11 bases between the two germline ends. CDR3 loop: CASTGDGETQYF. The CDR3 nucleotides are TGTGCCAGCACAGGGGATGGGGAGACCCAGTACTTC.

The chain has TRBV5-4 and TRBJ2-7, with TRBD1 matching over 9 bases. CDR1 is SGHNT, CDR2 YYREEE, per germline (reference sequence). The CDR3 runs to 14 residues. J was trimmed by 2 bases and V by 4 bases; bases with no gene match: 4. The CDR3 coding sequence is TGTGCCAGCAGCATGGACAGGGGAACCTACGAGCAGTACTTC. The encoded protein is CASSMDRGTYEQYF.

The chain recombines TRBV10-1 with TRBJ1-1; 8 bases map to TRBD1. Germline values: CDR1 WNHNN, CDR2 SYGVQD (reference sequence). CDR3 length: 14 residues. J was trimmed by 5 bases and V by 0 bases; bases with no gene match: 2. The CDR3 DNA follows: TGCGCCAGCAGTGAGTCCACAGGGGGAACTGAAGCTTTCTTT. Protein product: CASSESTGGTEAFF.

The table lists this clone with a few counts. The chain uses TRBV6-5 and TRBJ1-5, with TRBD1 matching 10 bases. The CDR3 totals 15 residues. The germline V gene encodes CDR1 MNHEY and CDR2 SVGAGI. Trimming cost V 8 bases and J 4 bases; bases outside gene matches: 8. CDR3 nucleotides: TGTGCCAGCCATACGGGACAGGGGAGAAATCAGCCCCAGCATTTT. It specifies CASHTGQGRNQPQHF.